Listed below are T cell receptor beta chains from one sample, sequenced in a study of human T cells and chemical hapten exposure. TCRdb re-called the RACE reads with MiXCR, one entry per CDR3 protein. The top ten hold roughly 10% of the sample, which has roughly 74,000 distinct CDR3 sequences, around 30% seen once. Sequencing was performed on whole blood, taken in connection with sensitization to the hapten diphenylcyclopropenone (DPC). The origin of the receptors is a man aged 35 to 55 with alopecia areata. Some clones in this sample may be carry-over from other donors' samples. Both conserved end residues are part of each CDR3. The order of the fields is V gene, J gene, clone size, D gene, CDR3 DNA, CDR3 protein. The D gene is left open where the match is weak. Some rows mark clone size as missing; the rest say once, few, many or name a class of expanded clone.

V: TRBV10-1; J: TRBJ1-6; size: .; D: .; DNA: TGCGCCAGCAGTGACAGGACTAATTCACCCCTCCACTTT; CDR3: CASSDRTNSPLHF
V: TRBV5-1; J: TRBJ2-1; size: .; D: TRBD2; DNA: TGCGCCAGCAGCCCGGGGGGAAATGAGCAGTTCTTC; CDR3: CASSPGGNEQFF
V: TRBV20-1; J: TRBJ2-7; size: few; D: .; DNA: TGCAGTGCTAGAGTTCCCGTGCGGGGGCCCTACGAGCAGTACTTC; CDR3: CSARVPVRGPYEQYF
V: TRBV21-1; J: TRBJ1-1; size: .; D: .; DNA: TGTGCCAGCAGCTGTCAAAGGGGCAACACTGAAGCTTTCTTT; CDR3: CASSCQRGNTEAFF
V: TRBV29-1; J: TRBJ2-1; size: .; D: .; DNA: TGCAGCGTTGACGGGACTAATGAGCAGTTCTTC; CDR3: CSVDGTNEQFF
V: TRBV6-5; J: TRBJ2-1; size: .; D: .; DNA: TGTGCCAGCAGTTACGCGGGATCAGGGGAGCAGTTCTTC; CDR3: CASSYAGSGEQFF
V: TRBV20-1; J: TRBJ2-3; size: few; D: TRBD2; DNA: TGCAGTGCTAACGGAGCGGGGGATAGCACAGATACGCAGTATTTT; CDR3: CSANGAGDSTDTQYF
V: TRBV25-1; J: TRBJ2-2; size: .; D: .; DNA: TGTGCCAGCAGTCTTGAGGGGCGTGGAGGGGAGCTGTTTTTT; CDR3: CASSLEGRGGELFF
V: TRBV5-1; J: TRBJ1-5; size: .; D: .; DNA: TGCGCCAGCAGCCGGGAAGGGACCAATCAGCCCCAGCATTTT; CDR3: CASSREGTNQPQHF
V: TRBV29-1; J: TRBJ2-7; size: .; D: .; DNA: TGCAGCGTTGAAGAAGTAGGGATCTACGAGCAGTACTTC; CDR3: CSVEEVGIYEQYF
V: TRBV6-5; J: TRBJ1-2; size: few; D: TRBD1; DNA: TGTGCCAGCAGCCCCGACAGGGCGGGTGGCTACACCTTC; CDR3: CASSPDRAGGYTF
V: TRBV29-1; J: TRBJ2-4; size: many; D: .; DNA: TGCAGCGTTGTAGGAGAGGGAAACATTCAGTACTTC; CDR3: CSVVGEGNIQYF
V: TRBV12-3/TRBV12-4; J: TRBJ1-6; size: .; D: .; DNA: TGTGCCAGCAGTTCAGGGAAAACTTATAATTCACCCCTCCACTTT; CDR3: CASSSGKTYNSPLHF
V: TRBV12-3/TRBV12-4; J: TRBJ2-7; size: .; D: .; DNA: TGTGCCAGCAGTTCTTCCCCACACCTCTCGTGGGGGGAGCAGTACTTC; CDR3: CASSSSPHLSWGEQYF
V: TRBV10-3; J: TRBJ2-5; size: .; D: .; DNA: TGTGCCATCAGTCGGGACATTCTCCAAGAGACCCAGTACTTC; CDR3: CAISRDILQETQYF
V: TRBV2; J: TRBJ1-1; size: .; D: .; DNA: TGTGCCAGTTCTAGGGACCCGAACACTGAAGCTTTCTTT; CDR3: CASSRDPNTEAFF
V: TRBV28; J: TRBJ2-3; size: .; D: .; DNA: TGTGCCAGCAGTCGTATATATGGGGGCAGAACAGATACGCAGTATTTT; CDR3: CASSRIYGGRTDTQYF
V: TRBV9; J: TRBJ2-1; size: .; D: TRBD1; DNA: TGTGCCAGCAGCGTAGGGGGTAGACAGGGGTACAATGAGCAGTTCTTC; CDR3: CASSVGGRQGYNEQFF
V: TRBV4-2; J: TRBJ2-1; size: few; D: .; DNA: TGTGCCAGCAGCCAAGATAAGGGTCATGAGCAGTTCTTC; CDR3: CASSQDKGHEQFF
V: TRBV2; J: TRBJ2-6; size: .; D: TRBD1; DNA: TGTGCCAGCGGAGGGGACAGGGCTGGGGCCAACGTCCTGACTTTC; CDR3: CASGGDRAGANVLTF
V: TRBV20-1; J: TRBJ2-3; size: .; D: TRBD2; DNA: TGCAGTGCTAGAGCTCTGGCTAGCGGGAGTACAGATACGCAGTATTTT; CDR3: CSARALASGSTDTQYF
V: TRBV7-2; J: TRBJ2-5; size: few; D: .; DNA: TGTGCCAGCAGCTCCACCCGGACGAAGGCAGAGACCCAGTACTTC; CDR3: CASSSTRTKAETQYF
V: TRBV3-1; J: TRBJ1-5; size: few; D: TRBD1; DNA: TGTGCCAGCAGCCCGACAGGGTGGAATCAGCCCCAGCATTTT; CDR3: CASSPTGWNQPQHF
V: TRBV24-1; J: TRBJ2-3; size: few; D: .; DNA: TGTGCCACCAGTGGCTTTCCAATCTCAGGCACAGATACGCAGTATTTT; CDR3: CATSGFPISGTDTQYF
V: TRBV6-6; J: TRBJ2-7; size: few; D: .; DNA: TGTGCCAGCAGCTCGAACGTAGGTGGGAGCTCCTACGAGCAGTACTTC; CDR3: CASSSNVGGSSYEQYF
V: TRBV20-1; J: TRBJ2-7; size: .; D: TRBD2; DNA: TGCAGTGCGTCGGGGGGGGGACCTTCCTACGAGCAGTACTTC; CDR3: CSASGGGPSYEQYF
V: TRBV7-6; J: TRBJ2-3; size: few; D: .; DNA: TGTGCCAGCAGTCCGGGCCATAGCACAGATACGCAGTATTTT; CDR3: CASSPGHSTDTQYF
V: TRBV6-5; J: TRBJ2-2; size: few; D: TRBD2; DNA: TGTGCCAGCACTGAGACTAGCGGGTGGACCGGGGAGCTGTTTTTT; CDR3: CASTETSGWTGELFF
V: TRBV6-6; J: TRBJ2-6; size: few; D: TRBD2; DNA: TGTGCCAGCAATTGGGGGGGTTCTGGGGCCAACGTCCTGACTTTC; CDR3: CASNWGGSGANVLTF
V: TRBV6-5; J: TRBJ2-2; size: .; D: .; DNA: TGTGCCAGCAGTTACAAAAGAGCAGGGAACACCGGGGAGCTGTTTTTT; CDR3: CASSYKRAGNTGELFF
V: TRBV9; J: TRBJ2-3; size: once; D: .; DNA: TGTGCCAGCAGCGTCCAGCGGAGCACAGATACGCAGTATTTT; CDR3: CASSVQRSTDTQYF
V: TRBV7-2; J: TRBJ2-5; size: once; D: .; DNA: TGTGCCAGCAGCCCGCTACTCCAGGGCCGGGGAGAGACCCAGTACTTC; CDR3: CASSPLLQGRGETQYF